The source of this T cell receptor beta chain is a study of preoperative IRX-2 immunotherapy in early breast cancer. This clone has a handful of counts. Treatment specified: preoperative locoregional IRX-2 cytokine immunotherapy. Germline CDR1 MDHEN, CDR2 SYDVKM. Trimming cost V 5 bases and J 10 bases; bases outside gene matches: 7. The CDR3 runs 14 residues. Clones were read by immunoSEQ multiplex PCR, and TCRdb kept only the in-frame ones, dropping some. The sample lists 90,000 to 100,000 clones; approximately 90% were seen once. This TCR was sampled from a human donor with breast cancer. The sequences come from tumor tissue, collected after IRX-2 immunotherapy. The chain links TRBV28 to TRBJ1-6, with 8 positions matching TRBD1. The CDR3 nucleotides read TGTGCCAGCAGTCTACACAGGGGGGACTCACCCCTCCACTTT. This translates into CASSLHRGDSPLHF.